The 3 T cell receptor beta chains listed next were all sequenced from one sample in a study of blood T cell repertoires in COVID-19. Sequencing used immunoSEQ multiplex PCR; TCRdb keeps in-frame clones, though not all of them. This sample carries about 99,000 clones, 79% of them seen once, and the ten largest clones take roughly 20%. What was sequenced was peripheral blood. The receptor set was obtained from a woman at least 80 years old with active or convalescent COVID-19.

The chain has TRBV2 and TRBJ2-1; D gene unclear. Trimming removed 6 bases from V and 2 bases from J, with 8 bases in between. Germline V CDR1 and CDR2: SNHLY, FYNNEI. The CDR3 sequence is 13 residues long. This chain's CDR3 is CASRWSTYNEQFF. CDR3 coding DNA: TGTGCCAGCAGATGGTCTACCTACAATGAGCAGTTCTTC.

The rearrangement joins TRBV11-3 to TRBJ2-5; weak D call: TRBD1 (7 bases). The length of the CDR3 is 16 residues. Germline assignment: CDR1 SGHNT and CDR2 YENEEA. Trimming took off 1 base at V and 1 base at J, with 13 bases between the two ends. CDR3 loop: CASSLGTGLIQETQYF. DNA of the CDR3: TGTGCCAGCAGCTTAGGGACAGGACTAATCCAAGAGACCCAGTACTTC.

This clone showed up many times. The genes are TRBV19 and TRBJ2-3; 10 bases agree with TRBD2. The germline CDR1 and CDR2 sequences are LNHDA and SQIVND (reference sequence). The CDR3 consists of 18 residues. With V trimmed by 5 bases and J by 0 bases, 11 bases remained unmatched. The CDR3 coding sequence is TGTGCCAGTAGTTCTGACTGGACTAGCGGTACTAGCACAGATACGCAGTATTTT. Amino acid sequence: CASSSDWTSGTSTDTQYF.